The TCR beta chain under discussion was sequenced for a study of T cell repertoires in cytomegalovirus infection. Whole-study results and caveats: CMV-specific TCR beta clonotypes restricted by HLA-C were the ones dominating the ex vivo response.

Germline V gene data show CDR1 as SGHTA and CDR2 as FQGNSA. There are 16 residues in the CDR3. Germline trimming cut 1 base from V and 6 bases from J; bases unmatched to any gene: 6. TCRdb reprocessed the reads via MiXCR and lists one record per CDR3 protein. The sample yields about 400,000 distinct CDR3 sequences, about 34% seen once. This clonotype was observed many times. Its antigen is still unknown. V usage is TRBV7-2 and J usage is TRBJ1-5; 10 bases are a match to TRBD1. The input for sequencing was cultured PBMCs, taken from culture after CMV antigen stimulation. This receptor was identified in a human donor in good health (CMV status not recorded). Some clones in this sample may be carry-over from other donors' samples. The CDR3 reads CASSLGGTGVSQPQHF. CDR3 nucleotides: TGTGCCAGCAGCTTAGGGGGGACAGGGGTGAGTCAGCCCCAGCATTTT. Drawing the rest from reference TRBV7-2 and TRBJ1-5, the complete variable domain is GAGVSQSPSNKVTEKGKDVELRCDPISGHTALYWYRQSLGQGLEFLIYFQGNSAPDKSGLPSDRFSAERTGGSVSTLTIQRTQQEDSAVYLCASSLGGTGVSQPQHFGDGTRLSIL.